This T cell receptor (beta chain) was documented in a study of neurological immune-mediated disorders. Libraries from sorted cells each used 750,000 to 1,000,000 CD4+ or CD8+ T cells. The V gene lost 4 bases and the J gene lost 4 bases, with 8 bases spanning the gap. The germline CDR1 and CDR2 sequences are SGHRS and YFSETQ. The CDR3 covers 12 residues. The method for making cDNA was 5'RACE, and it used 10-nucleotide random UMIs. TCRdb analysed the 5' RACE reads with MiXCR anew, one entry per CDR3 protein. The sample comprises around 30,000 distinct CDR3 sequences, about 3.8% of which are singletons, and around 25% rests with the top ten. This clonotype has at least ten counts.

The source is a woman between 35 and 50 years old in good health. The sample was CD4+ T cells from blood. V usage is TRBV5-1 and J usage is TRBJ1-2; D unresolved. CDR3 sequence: CASSKDAYGYTF. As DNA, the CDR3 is TGCGCCAGCAGCAAGGACGCCTATGGCTACACCTTC.